This TCR beta chain was obtained from a study of neoadjuvant anti-PD-1 for oral cavity cancer. Whole-study results and caveats: TCR analyses covered only a few patients per response group. Higher pretreatment Treg/Th17 ratios tracked higher pretreatment blood clonality.

These oral cavity squamous cell carcinomas were HPV-negative and locally advanced. The table came from immunoSEQ multiplex PCR; TCRdb's copy has only in-frame clones and leaves some out. The sample lists 15,000 to 20,000 clones, 50% to 70% occurring once. Remarks on this clone: Antigen specificity is unknown.

Trimming pared 1 base from V and 6 bases from J, leaving 10 bases between. This CDR3 spans 13 amino acids. Germline V gene sequence: CDR1 SGHVS, CDR2 FNYEAQ. This chain connects TRBV7-6 to TRBJ2-7; unclear D gene. The sample consisted of PBMCs, taken before nivolumab (anti-PD-1) treatment. The TCR comes from a person aged 35-79 years with oral cavity squamous cell carcinoma. The CDR3 nucleotides read TGTGCCAGCAGCTTAGAATCTAGAGGCGAGCAGTACTTC. Its protein product is CASSLESRGEQYF.